Detailed here is one TCR beta chain. J was trimmed by 8 bases and V by 4 bases; bases with no gene match: 11. Germline values: CDR1 SGHAT, CDR2 FQNNGV. The CDR3 spans 15 residues. The data were taken from a study of blood T cell repertoires in COVID-19. Method: immunoSEQ multiplex PCR; TCRdb's copy keeps in-frame clones and lacks some. This table holds 350,000 to 400,000 clones, 75% to 90% found once. The clonotype was recovered from a woman in her sixties or seventies with COVID-19, enrolled during active disease. Sequencing input: peripheral blood. V is TRBV11-2 and J is TRBJ2-3; 8 bases agree with TRBD1. Written as DNA, the CDR3 is TGTGCCAGCAGCTGGAAGGCGACAGGGGAGGCTACGCAGTATTTT. It encodes CASSWKATGEATQYF. Based on the CDR3 plus reference TRBV11-2 and TRBJ2-3, the full variable domain is EAGVAQSPRYKIIEKRQSVAFWCNPISGHATLYWYQQILGQGPKLLIQFQNNGVVDDSQLPKDRFSAERLKGVDSTLKIQPAKLEDSAVYLCASSWKATGEATQYFGPGTRLTVL.